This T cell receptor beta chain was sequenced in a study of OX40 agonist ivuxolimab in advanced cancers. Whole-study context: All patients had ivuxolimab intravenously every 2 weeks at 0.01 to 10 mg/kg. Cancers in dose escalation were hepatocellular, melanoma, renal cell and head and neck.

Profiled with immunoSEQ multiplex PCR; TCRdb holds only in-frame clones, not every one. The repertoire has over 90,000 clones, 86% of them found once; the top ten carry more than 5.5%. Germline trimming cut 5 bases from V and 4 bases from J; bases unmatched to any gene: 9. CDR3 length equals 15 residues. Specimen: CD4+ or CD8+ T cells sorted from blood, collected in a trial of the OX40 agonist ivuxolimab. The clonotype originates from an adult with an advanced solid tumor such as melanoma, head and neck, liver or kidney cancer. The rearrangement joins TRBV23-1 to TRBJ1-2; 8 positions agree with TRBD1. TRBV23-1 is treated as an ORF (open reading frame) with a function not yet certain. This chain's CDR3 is CASSVRTGCSYGYTF. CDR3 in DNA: TGCGCCAGCAGTGTTAGGACAGGGTGTTCCTATGGCTACACCTTC.